These 8 T cell receptor beta chains share one sample of origin, sequenced in a study of a mutant IDH1 vaccine in newly diagnosed glioma. Sequencing used immunoSEQ multiplex PCR; TCRdb keeps in-frame clones, though not all of them. The sample has around 89,000 clones; 83% are singletons. Time point denoted: baseline, week 1 (first vaccination visit). Noted treatment: pre-vaccination baseline after standard-of-care therapy. Sequenced material: PBMCs, taken from a glioma patient treated with radiotherapy, temozolomide or both. The receptors derive from a woman aged 45-60 years with glioma.

The J gene is TRBJ2-1, the V gene TRBV6-8; D ambiguous. Germline CDR1 MNHGY, CDR2 SAAAGT. The V gene lost 9 bases and the J gene lost 0 bases, with 12 bases spanning the gap. There are 14 residues in the CDR3. DNA for the CDR3: TGTGCCAGGGGATTCCGTATCTCCTACAATGAGCAGTTCTTC. It is translated as CARGFRISYNEQFF.

The chain couples TRBV4-3 to TRBJ2-3; no definite D call. This CDR3 contains 14 residues. Germline V gene lookup returns CDR1 LGHNA and CDR2 YSLEER. V dropped 0 bases and J dropped 2 bases, with 6 bases sitting between them. CDR3 sequence reads: CASSQDMVTDTQYF. The DNA for the CDR3 is TGCGCCAGCAGCCAAGATATGGTCACAGATACGCAGTATTTT.

This clone was recorded only once. The V call is TRBV29-1, the J call TRBJ2-7, with 8 nucleotides matching TRBD1. This CDR3 has 12 residues. V lost 7 bases and J lost 4; bases outside the gene matches: 6. CDR1 is SQVTM, CDR2 ANQGSEA, per germline. CDR3 protein: CSGSGTGYEQYF. In DNA form, the CDR3 reads TGCAGCGGTTCCGGGACAGGATACGAGCAGTACTTC.

The table lists this clone with a few counts. This sequence joins TRBV10-1 and TRBJ1-1; no clear D gene. The germline gives CDR1 WNHNN, CDR2 SYGVQD (reference sequence). This CDR3 spans 12 amino acids. V lost 2 bases and J 4 bases, leaving 5 bases between the germline ends. CDR3 amino acids: CASSEGSTEAFF. The CDR3 DNA reads TGCGCCAGCAGTGAGGGTAGCACTGAAGCTTTCTTT.

CDR3 sequence reads: CASSLAEEGAFF. DNA of the CDR3: TGTGCCAGCAGCTTAGCGGAAGAAGGGGCTTTCTTT. The V gene is TRBV7-9, the J gene TRBJ1-1; D gene uncertain. The length of the CDR3 is 12 residues. Germline V CDR1 and CDR2: SEHNR, FQNEAQ (reference sequence). Trimming left V 0 bases short and J 11 bases short, with 10 bases between.

The chain has TRBV6-1 and TRBJ1-1, with D perhaps TRBD1 (5 bases). The CDR3 extends over 14 amino acids. Trimming cost V 5 bases and J 4 bases, with 14 bases left between them. Looked up from germline, CDR1 is MNHNS and CDR2 is SASEGT. This CDR3 reads CASSRSGEGTEAFF. CDR3 nucleotide sequence: TGTGCCAGCAGTCGGTCGGGGGAGGGCACTGAAGCTTTCTTT.

The chain carries TRBV6-1 and TRBJ2-7; 11 bases fit TRBD2. The CDR3 consists of 14 residues. CDR1 and CDR2 (germline): MNHNS, SASEGT. The junction had 3 bases not matched to a gene; V was cut back by 3 bases and J by 5 bases. The CDR3 loop reads CASSDVAGGNEQYF. DNA of the CDR3: TGTGCCAGCAGTGATGTAGCGGGGGGGAACGAGCAGTACTTC.

Remarks on this clone: This specimen includes other DNA sequences encoding the same CDR3. The chain couples TRBV27 to TRBJ2-7; D is ambiguous. Germline CDR1 is MNHEY and CDR2 is SMNVEV (reference sequence). V shed 4 bases and J shed 3 bases, with 4 bases lying between them. There are 11 residues in the CDR3. The CDR3 DNA follows: TGTGCCAGCAGTTCCCACTACGAGCAGTACTTC. It encodes CASSSHYEQYF.